Shown below are 20 T cell receptor beta chains from a single sample sequenced in a study of beta chain features in type 1 diabetes. Which antigens these TCRs recognize remains unknown. Reverse transcribing all isolated RNA meant expressed TCRB transcripts were sequenced. TCRdb keeps only in-frame clones here, not all; method: immunoSEQ multiplex PCR. The table shows about 660,000 clones, with more than 13% occurring only once. General study findings and limits: When Type 1 diabetes patients were examined, their TCRB CDR3s proved moderately but significantly shorter in all four CD4+ subsets.

Input material: naive CD4+ T cells from blood. The receptors were sampled from a man aged 18 to 35 with type 1 diabetes.

This clone appeared a few times. CDR3 loop: CASSTTGATDTQYF. CDR3 DNA: TGTGCCAGCAGCACCACAGGCGCAACAGATACGCAGTATTTT. The genes are TRBV7-9 and TRBJ2-3, with D possibly matching TRBD1 (5 bases). V gave up 5 bases and J gave up 3 bases, with 12 bases separating them. Germline V gene lookup returns CDR1 SEHNR and CDR2 FQNEAQ (reference sequence). This CDR3 is 14 amino acids long. The variable domain in full, completed from reference TRBV7-9 and TRBJ2-3, reads DTGVSQNPRHKITKRGQNVTFRCDPISEHNRLYWYRQTLGQGPEFLTYFQNEAQLEKSRLLSDRFSAERPKGSFSTLEIQRTEQGDSAMYLCASSTTGATDTQYFGPGTRLTVL.

This chain joins TRBV9 and TRBJ2-5; D is uncertain. The CDR3 extends over 14 amino acids. Trimming shortened V by 4 bases and J by 4 bases, and 14 bases separated the two germline ends. Germline V CDR1 and CDR2: SGDLS, YYNGEE. The CDR3, as DNA: TGTGCCAGCAGCCCCGGTCCCTCGGGAGAGACCCAGTACTTC. Its protein is CASSPGPSGETQYF. Full variable domain (remainder filled in from reference TRBV9 and TRBJ2-5): DSGVTQTPKHLITATGQRVTLRCSPRSGDLSVYWYQQSLDQGLQFLIQYYNGEERAKGNILERFSAQQFPDLHSELNLSSLELGDSALYFCASSPGPSGETQYFGPGTRLLVL.

This sequence joins TRBV5-1 and TRBJ2-1, with D perhaps TRBD2 (6 bases). The germline gives CDR1 SGHRS, CDR2 YFSETQ. The CDR3 runs to 15 residues. Trimming took off 9 bases at V and 5 bases at J, with 21 bases between the two ends. CDR3 in DNA: TGCGCCACCTCGTACCGTGGGACTTCTAACAATGAGCAGTTCTTC. It encodes CATSYRGTSNNEQFF. The full variable domain, its missing parts supplied by reference TRBV5-1 and TRBJ2-1, is KAGVTQTPRYLIKTRGQQVTLSCSPISGHRSVSWYQQTPGQGLQFLFEYFSETQRNKGNFPGRFSGRQFSNSRSEMNVSTLELGDSALYLCATSYRGTSNNEQFFGPGTRLTVL.

This clone was picked up a small number of times. The same CDR3 arises from other DNA sequences in this sample as well. The rearrangement joins TRBV29-1 to TRBJ2-7, with TRBD2 matching 12 bases. Germline lookup yields CDR1 SQVTM and CDR2 ANQGSEA. The CDR3 runs 13 residues. V shed 5 bases, J shed 13 bases, and the junction held 12 bases outside the gene matches. The CDR3 coding sequence is TGCAGCGTTCGGTTGACTAGCGGGAGCCGGTGTTACTTC. Protein: CSVRLTSGSRCYF.

This clone was recorded a few times. This chain uses TRBV29-1 with TRBJ2-3, with TRBD2 matching 10 bases. Germline-derived CDR1 and CDR2 are SQVTM and ANQGSEA. The CDR3 runs 14 residues. CDR3 sequence reads: CSSKAGGPGDTQYF. DNA of the CDR3: TGCAGTTCAAAAGCGGGAGGGCCGGGGGATACGCAGTATTTT.

This clone was counted a few times. This chain uses TRBV7-8 with TRBJ1-2, with a tentative D call TRBD1 (6 bases). This CDR3 region has 15 residues. Trimming pared 1 base from V and 2 bases from J, leaving 11 bases between. The germline V gene encodes CDR1 SGHVS and CDR2 FQNEAQ. CDR3 region: CASSLERDTNYGYTF. In nucleotides, the CDR3 is TGTGCCAGCAGCTTAGAAAGGGACACCAACTATGGCTACACCTTC.

Only a few counts were recorded for this clone. V and J are TRBV28 and TRBJ1-6, with D unresolved. CDR3 length equals 12 residues. Germline-derived CDR1 and CDR2 are MDHEN and SYDVKM. The V and J ends lost 3 bases and 9 bases respectively, with 6 bases between them. CDR3 protein: CASSFRFSPLHF. The CDR3 nucleotides are TGTGCCAGCAGTTTCAGGTTTTCACCCCTCCACTTT.

The chain links TRBV30 to TRBJ1-2; 7 bases are a match to TRBD1. Germline V CDR1 and CDR2: GTSNPN, SVGIG (reference sequence). This CDR3 region has 13 residues. The junction had 5 bases not matched to a gene; V was cut back by 0 bases and J by 7 bases. The CDR3: CAWSVGGGSGYTF. The DNA of the CDR3 is TGTGCCTGGAGTGTAGGAGGGGGCAGTGGCTACACCTTC.

The genes are TRBV27 and TRBJ2-1; D remains unclear. Germline assignment: CDR1 MNHEY and CDR2 SMNVEV (reference sequence). The V gene lost 3 bases and the J gene lost 0 bases, with 9 bases spanning the gap. CDR3 length equals 15 residues. In nucleotides, the CDR3 is TGTGCCAGCAGTTTTGATTTCAGCTCCTACAATGAGCAGTTCTTC. Residues: CASSFDFSSYNEQFF.

The chain carries TRBV19 and TRBJ1-1; a possible D gene is TRBD1 (5 bases). Trimming pared 4 bases from V and 3 bases from J, leaving 12 bases between. This CDR3 has 14 residues. The V gene's germline CDR1 is LNHDA and CDR2 SQIVND (reference sequence). CDR3 in DNA: TGTGCCAGTAGTAGCCAACGGGGGGACACTGAAGCTTTCTTT. Protein: CASSSQRGDTEAFF.

The J gene is TRBJ2-7, the V gene TRBV19, with 9 bases matching TRBD2. Germline CDR1 is LNHDA and CDR2 is SQIVND (reference sequence). This CDR3 has 16 residues. The V and J ends lost 9 bases and 3 bases, in that order; junction bases with no gene match: 15. CDR3 sequence reads: CASQITGGRDLYEQYF. CDR3 nucleotide sequence: TGTGCCAGCCAAATTACGGGCGGGAGGGACCTCTACGAGCAGTACTTC.

This clone was detected a few times. One end of the junction varies from germline; a read error may be responsible. The rearrangement uses TRBV4-2 and TRBJ1-4; 7 bases map to TRBD1. Germline values: CDR1 LGHNA, CDR2 YNFKEQ. CDR3 length: 15 amino acids. CDR3 residues: CASRQGARGDEKLFF. The CDR3, as DNA: TGTGCCAGCAGACAAGGGGCCAGGGGGGATGAAAAACTGTTTTTT.

The genes are TRBV9 and TRBJ1-6; unclear D gene. CDR3 length: 12 residues. Germline CDR1 reads SGDLS; CDR2 reads YYNGEE. V dropped 3 bases and J dropped 7 bases, with 5 bases sitting between them. CDR3 loop: CASSDTNSPLHF. The CDR3 nucleotides read TGTGCCAGCAGCGATACGAATTCACCCCTCCACTTT. Drawing the rest from reference TRBV9 and TRBJ1-6, the complete variable domain is DSGVTQTPKHLITATGQRVTLRCSPRSGDLSVYWYQQSLDQGLQFLIQYYNGEERAKGNILERFSAQQFPDLHSELNLSSLELGDSALYFCASSDTNSPLHFGNGTRLTVT.

The chain carries TRBV5-1 and TRBJ2-1; possible D gene TRBD2, 6 bases. Between the trimmed V and J ends, which lost 5 bases and 6 bases, there was a span of 21 bases. Germline CDR1 and CDR2: SGHRS and YFSETQ. This CDR3 has 16 amino acids. The CDR3 nucleotides are TGCGCCAGCAGTCCAATGGACGGGACTGGCGGCAATGAGCAGTTCTTC. It is translated as CASSPMDGTGGNEQFF.

The chain combines TRBV15 with TRBJ1-1; 11 bases fit TRBD1. J gave up 5 bases and V 1 base, and 3 bases lay outside the gene matches. This CDR3 is built from 15 residues. Germline V lookup: CDR1 LNHNV, CDR2 YYDKDF (reference sequence). The CDR3 sequence: CATSRGGQGETEAFF. DNA for the CDR3: TGTGCCACCAGCAGAGGGGGACAGGGGGAAACTGAAGCTTTCTTT.

This clone was detected a few times. The chain is built from TRBV9 and TRBJ2-3; no clear D. CDR3 length: 18 residues. The ends were cut back, 2 bases at V and 0 bases at J, with 19 bases in the middle. Germline V gene lookup returns CDR1 SGDLS and CDR2 YYNGEE. CDR3 DNA sequence: TGTGCCAGCAGCGTCGAACTTGCGCTACGTACTAGCACAGATACGCAGTATTTT. Its protein is CASSVELALRTSTDTQYF.

V usage is TRBV5-1 and J usage is TRBJ2-2, with D maybe TRBD2 (6 bases). From germline, CDR1 is SGHRS and CDR2 YFSETQ. The CDR3 has 14 amino acids. The V gene lost 2 bases and the J gene lost 6 bases, with 11 bases spanning the gap. CDR3 DNA: TGCGCCAGCAGCTTAACGGGAGACGCCGGGGAGCTGTTTTTT. Translated, it gives CASSLTGDAGELFF.

The rearrangement joins TRBV5-1 to TRBJ2-1; D gene uncertain. Trimming took off 2 bases at V and 2 bases at J, with 11 bases between the two ends. CDR3 length equals 15 residues. From germline, CDR1 is SGHRS and CDR2 YFSETQ. The CDR3: CASSFGDMTYNEQFF. The CDR3 nucleotides read TGCGCCAGCAGCTTTGGGGATATGACCTACAATGAGCAGTTCTTC. Full variable domain (remainder filled in from reference TRBV5-1 and TRBJ2-1): KAGVTQTPRYLIKTRGQQVTLSCSPISGHRSVSWYQQTPGQGLQFLFEYFSETQRNKGNFPGRFSGRQFSNSRSEMNVSTLELGDSALYLCASSFGDMTYNEQFFGPGTRLTVL.

The chain carries TRBV30 and TRBJ1-6; 7 bases align to TRBD1. This CDR3 region has 14 residues. The J segment lost 7 bases and the V segment lost 5 bases, leaving 8 bases of the junction unmatched. Germline V lookup: CDR1 GTSNPN, CDR2 SVGIG (reference sequence). The CDR3: CAWSTGLSNSPLHF. The CDR3 region has the DNA TGTGCCTGGTCGACAGGGTTATCGAATTCACCCCTCCACTTT.

A few counts support this clone. The chain links TRBV2 to TRBJ1-2, with unresolved D. V lost 0 bases, J lost 8 bases, and 10 bases lay in between. Germline V gene data show CDR1 as SNHLY and CDR2 as FYNNEI. This CDR3 comprises 13 residues. This chain's CDR3 is CASSEAVWRGYTF. The CDR3 DNA sequence: TGTGCCAGCAGTGAAGCTGTATGGCGGGGCTACACCTTC. The entire variable domain, with the rest obtained from reference TRBV2 and TRBJ1-2, is as follows: EPEVTQTPSHQVTQMGQEVILRCVPISNHLYFYWYRQILGQKVEFLVSFYNNEISEKSEIFDDQFSVERPDGSNFTLKIRSTKLEDSAMYFCASSEAVWRGYTFGSGTRLTVV.